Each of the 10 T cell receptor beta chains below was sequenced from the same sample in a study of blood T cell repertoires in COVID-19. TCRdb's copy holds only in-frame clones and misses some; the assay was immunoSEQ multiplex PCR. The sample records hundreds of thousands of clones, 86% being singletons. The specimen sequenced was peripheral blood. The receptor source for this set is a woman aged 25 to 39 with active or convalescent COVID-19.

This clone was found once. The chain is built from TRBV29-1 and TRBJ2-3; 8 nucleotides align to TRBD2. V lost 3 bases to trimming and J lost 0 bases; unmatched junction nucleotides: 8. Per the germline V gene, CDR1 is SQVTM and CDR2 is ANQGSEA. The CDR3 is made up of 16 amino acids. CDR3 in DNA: TGCAGCGTTGAGGACCGCGGGAGGACTAGCACAGATACGCAGTATTTT. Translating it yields CSVEDRGRTSTDTQYF.

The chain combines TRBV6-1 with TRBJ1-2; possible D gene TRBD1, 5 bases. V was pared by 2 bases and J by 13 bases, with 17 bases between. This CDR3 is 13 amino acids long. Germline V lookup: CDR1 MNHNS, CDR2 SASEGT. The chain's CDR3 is CASSEPAGLGGTF. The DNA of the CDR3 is TGTGCCAGCAGTGAACCAGCAGGGCTGGGGGGCACCTTC.

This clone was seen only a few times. CDR3 residues: CASSLLGQGNGYTF. The CDR3 bases are TGTGCCAGCAGTCTGTTGGGACAGGGGAACGGCTACACCTTC. The V call is TRBV27, the J call TRBJ1-2; 10 bases are a match to TRBD1. The V gene end was trimmed by 5 bases and the J gene end by 8 bases; junction bases not matched to a gene: 8. The CDR3 covers 14 residues. Germline V lookup: CDR1 MNHEY, CDR2 SMNVEV (reference sequence).

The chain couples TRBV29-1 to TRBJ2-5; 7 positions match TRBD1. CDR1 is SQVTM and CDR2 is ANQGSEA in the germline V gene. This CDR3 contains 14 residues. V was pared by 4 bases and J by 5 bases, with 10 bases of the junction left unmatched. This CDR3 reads CSVVGQGVSETQYF. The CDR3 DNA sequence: TGCAGCGTTGTGGGTCAGGGGGTGTCGGAGACCCAGTACTTC.

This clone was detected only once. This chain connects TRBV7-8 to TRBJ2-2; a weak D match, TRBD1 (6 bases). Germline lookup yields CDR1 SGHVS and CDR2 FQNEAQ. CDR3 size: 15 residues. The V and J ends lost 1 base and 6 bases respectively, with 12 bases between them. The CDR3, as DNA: TGTGCCAGCAGCTTAGGAACAGGGCCCCCCGGGGAGCTGTTTTTT. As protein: CASSLGTGPPGELFF.

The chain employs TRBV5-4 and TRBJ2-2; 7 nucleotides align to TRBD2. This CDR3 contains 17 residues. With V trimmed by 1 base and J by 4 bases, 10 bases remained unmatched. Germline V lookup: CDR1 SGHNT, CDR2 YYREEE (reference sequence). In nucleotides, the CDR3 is TGTGCCAGCAGCTTGAGGGGTTTTGGGACTATCACCGGGGAGCTGTTTTTT. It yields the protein CASSLRGFGTITGELFF.

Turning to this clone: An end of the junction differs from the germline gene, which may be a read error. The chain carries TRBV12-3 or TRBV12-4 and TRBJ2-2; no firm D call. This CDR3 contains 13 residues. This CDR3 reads CTSRMRSTGELFF. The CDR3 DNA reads TGTACCAGCAGGATGAGGAGTACCGGGGAGCTGTTTTTT.

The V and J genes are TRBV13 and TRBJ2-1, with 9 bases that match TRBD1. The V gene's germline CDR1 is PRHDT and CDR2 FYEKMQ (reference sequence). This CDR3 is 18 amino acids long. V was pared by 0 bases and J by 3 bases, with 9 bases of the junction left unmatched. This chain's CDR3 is CASSLGPGQGSLYNEQFF. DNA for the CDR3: TGTGCCAGCAGCTTAGGCCCGGGACAGGGTTCTCTCTACAATGAGCAGTTCTTC.

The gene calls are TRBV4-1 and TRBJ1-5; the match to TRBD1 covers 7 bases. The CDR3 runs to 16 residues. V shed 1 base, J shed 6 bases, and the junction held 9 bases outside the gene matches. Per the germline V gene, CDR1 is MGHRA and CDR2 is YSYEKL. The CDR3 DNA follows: TGCGCCAGCAGCCAAGGCTTAACAGGGGAGGTTCAGCCCCAGCATTTT. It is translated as CASSQGLTGEVQPQHF.

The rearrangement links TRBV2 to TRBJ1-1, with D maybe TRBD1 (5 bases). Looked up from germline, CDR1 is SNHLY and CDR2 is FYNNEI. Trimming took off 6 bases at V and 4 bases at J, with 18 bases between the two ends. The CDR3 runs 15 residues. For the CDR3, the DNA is TGTGCCAGCAGCGGAGCAGGGACTCAGACCACTGAAGCTTTCTTT. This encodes CASSGAGTQTTEAFF.